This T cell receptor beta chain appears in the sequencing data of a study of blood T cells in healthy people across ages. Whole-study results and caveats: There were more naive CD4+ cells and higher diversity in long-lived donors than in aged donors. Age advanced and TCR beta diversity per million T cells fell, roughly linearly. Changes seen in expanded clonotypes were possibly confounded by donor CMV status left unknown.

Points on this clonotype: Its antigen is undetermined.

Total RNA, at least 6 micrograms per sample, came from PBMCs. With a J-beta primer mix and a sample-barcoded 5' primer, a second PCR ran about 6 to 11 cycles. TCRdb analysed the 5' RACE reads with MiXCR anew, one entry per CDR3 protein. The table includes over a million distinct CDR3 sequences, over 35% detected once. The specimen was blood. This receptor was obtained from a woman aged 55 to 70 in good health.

The CDR3 region has the DNA TGTGCCAGCAGTGACACAGGGGGCTGGAACACCGGGGAGCTGTTTTTT. This translates into CASSDTGGWNTGELFF. The V and J genes are TRBV2 and TRBJ2-2, with 9 bases lining up with TRBD1. J lost 1 base, V lost 3 bases, and 3 bases had no gene match. From germline, CDR1 is SNHLY and CDR2 FYNNEI. This CDR3 has 16 amino acids.